This T cell receptor (beta chain) is drawn from a study of Graves' ophthalmopathy and Graves' hyperthyroidism. The study amplified TCR beta CDR3 regions using RNA transcripts. RT-PCR in the first round used HTBI primers; a second-round multiplex PCR followed. MiXCR was run by TCRdb on the multiplex PCR reads, yielding one entry per CDR3 protein. The sample lists about 700,000 distinct CDR3 sequences, about 41% occurring once. Overall study findings and caveats: The blood repertoire also included most expanded thyroid clonotypes above 0.001 frequency.

Concerning this clonotype itself: The antigen remains unidentified.

V gave up 3 bases and J gave up 4 bases, with 7 bases separating them. In germline, CDR1 is GTSNPN, CDR2 SVGIG (reference sequence). The CDR3 is 11 amino acids. Patients with other autoimmune diseases, uncontrolled infections, pregnancy or lactation were excluded. Patients were diagnosed from clinical symptoms, serum thyroxine, TRAb, thyroid ultrasound and orbital computed tomography. The rearrangement links TRBV30 to TRBJ2-7; no firm D call. The sample comprised peripheral blood. This receptor was obtained from an adult man with Graves' ophthalmopathy. DNA for the CDR3: TGTGCCTGGAGATGGGGTTACGAGCAGTACTTC. It codes for CAWRWGYEQYF.